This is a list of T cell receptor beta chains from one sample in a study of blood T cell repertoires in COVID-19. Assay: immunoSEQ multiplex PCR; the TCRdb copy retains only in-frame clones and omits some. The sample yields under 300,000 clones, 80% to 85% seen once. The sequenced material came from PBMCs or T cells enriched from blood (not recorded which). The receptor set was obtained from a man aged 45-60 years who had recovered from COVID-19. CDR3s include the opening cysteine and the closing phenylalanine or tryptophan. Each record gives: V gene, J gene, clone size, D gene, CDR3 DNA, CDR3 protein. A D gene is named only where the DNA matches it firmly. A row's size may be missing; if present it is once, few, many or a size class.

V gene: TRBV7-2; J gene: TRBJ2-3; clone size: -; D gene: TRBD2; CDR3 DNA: TGTGCCAGCAGCTTATGGGTAGGCGGGAGCGGGGCAGATACGCAGTATTTT; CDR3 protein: CASSLWVGGSGADTQYF
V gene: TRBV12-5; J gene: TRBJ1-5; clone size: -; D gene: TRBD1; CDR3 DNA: TGTGCTAGTGGTTTGGCAGGGGGGTTCCAGCCCCAGCATTTT; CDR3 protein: CASGLAGGFQPQHF
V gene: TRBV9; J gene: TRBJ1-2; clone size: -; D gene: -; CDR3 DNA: TGTGCCAGCAGCGTGGACAGTAGCAGCTATGGCTACACCTTC; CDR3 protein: CASSVDSSSYGYTF
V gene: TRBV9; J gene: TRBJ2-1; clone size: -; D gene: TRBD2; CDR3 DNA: TGTGCCAGCAGCGGACTAGCGGGGCAAGGCAATGAGCAGTTCTTC; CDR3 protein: CASSGLAGQGNEQFF
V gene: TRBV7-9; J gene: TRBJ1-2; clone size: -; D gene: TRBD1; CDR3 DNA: TGTGCCAGCAGTCTTACTTCTCAGGGGGCGCACGGCTACACCTTC; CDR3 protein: CASSLTSQGAHGYTF
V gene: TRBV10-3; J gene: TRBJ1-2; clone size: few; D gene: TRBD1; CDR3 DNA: TGTGCCATCAGCTCTCCTTTACAGGGGGTGGGGTATGGCTACACCTTC; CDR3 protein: CAISSPLQGVGYGYTF
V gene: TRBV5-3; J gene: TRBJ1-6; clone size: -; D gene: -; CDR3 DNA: TGTGCCAGAAGACCCATTCAGGGGACGGGATCCCTCCACTTT; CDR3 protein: CARRPIQGTGSLHF
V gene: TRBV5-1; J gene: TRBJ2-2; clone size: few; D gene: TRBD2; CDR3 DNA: TGCGCCAGCAGCCCGGGACTAGTGAACACCGGGGAGCTGTTTTTT; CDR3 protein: CASSPGLVNTGELFF
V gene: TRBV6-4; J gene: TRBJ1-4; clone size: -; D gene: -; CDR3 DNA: TGTGCCAGCTTCAGTAGCCTTGCAACTAATGAAAAACTGTTTTTT; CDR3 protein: CASFSSLATNEKLFF
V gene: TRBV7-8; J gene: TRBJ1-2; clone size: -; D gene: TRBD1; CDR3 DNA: TGTGCCAGCAGCTTCTTAACAGGGGTTGTTGGCTACACCTTC; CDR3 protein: CASSFLTGVVGYTF
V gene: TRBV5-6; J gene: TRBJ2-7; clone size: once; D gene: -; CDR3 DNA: TGTGCCAGCAGCTTGCGGGTAGGGGTCTCCTACGAGCAGTACTTC; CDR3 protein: CASSLRVGVSYEQYF
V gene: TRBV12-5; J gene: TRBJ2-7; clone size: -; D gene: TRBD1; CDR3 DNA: TGTGCTAGTGGTTTGGCTAGGACAGGGAACGGCTACGAGCAGTACTTC; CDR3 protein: CASGLARTGNGYEQYF
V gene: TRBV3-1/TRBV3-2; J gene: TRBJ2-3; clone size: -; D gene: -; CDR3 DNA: TGTGCCAGCAGCCCAGGGGTAAGCACAGATACGCAGTATTTT; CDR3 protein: CASSPGVSTDTQYF
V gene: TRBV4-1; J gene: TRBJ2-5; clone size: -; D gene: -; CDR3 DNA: TGCGCCAGCAGCCAAGATGGAACAGAAGAGACCCAGTACTTC; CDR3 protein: CASSQDGTEETQYF
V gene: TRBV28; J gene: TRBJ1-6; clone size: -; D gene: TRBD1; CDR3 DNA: TGTGCCAGCAGTTTGGCAGGGGGCGAAAATTCACCCCTCCACTTT; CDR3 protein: CASSLAGGENSPLHF
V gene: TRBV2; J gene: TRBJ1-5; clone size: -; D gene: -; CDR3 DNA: TGTGCCAGCAGGGCCCCCGGCGGGGGACAGCCCCAGCATTTT; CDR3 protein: CASRAPGGGQPQHF
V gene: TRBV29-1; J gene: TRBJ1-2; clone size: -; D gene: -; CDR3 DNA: TGCAGCGTTGAGCCGGCTGGACAGTACTATGGCTACACCTTC; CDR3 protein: CSVEPAGQYYGYTF
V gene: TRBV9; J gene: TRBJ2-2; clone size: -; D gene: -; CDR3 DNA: TGTGCCAGCAGCGTAGGACTAGGCACTAGCGGGGAGCTGTTTTTT; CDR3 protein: CASSVGLGTSGELFF
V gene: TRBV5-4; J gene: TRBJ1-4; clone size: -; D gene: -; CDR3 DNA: TGTGCCAGCAGCTTAGGGGGGGCGCGTGAAAAACTGTTTTTT; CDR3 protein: CASSLGGAREKLFF
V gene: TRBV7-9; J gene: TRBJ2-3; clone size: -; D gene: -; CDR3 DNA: TGTGCCAGCAGCCCGACAGGTACCCTCGTCGTAGATACGCAGTATTTT; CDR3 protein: CASSPTGTLVVDTQYF
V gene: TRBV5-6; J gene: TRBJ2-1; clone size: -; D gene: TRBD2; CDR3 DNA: TGTGCCAGCAGCGGACGGGGACTAGCGGGAGGCTCCTACAATGAGCAGTTCTTC; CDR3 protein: CASSGRGLAGGSYNEQFF
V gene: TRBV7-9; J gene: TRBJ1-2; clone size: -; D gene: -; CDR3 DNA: TGTGCCAGCAGCCCGCGCTGGGGGGAAAAGACGAACTATGGCTACACCTTC; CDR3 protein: CASSPRWGEKTNYGYTF
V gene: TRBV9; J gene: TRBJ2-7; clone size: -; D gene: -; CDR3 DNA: TGTGCCAGCAGCGCAGGTCCCTCCTACGAGCAGTACTTC; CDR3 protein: CASSAGPSYEQYF
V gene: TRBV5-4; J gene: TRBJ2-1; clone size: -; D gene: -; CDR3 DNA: TGTGCCAGCAGCACGAGGGGGGGGTCCTACAATGAGCAGTTCTTC; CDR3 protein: CASSTRGGSYNEQFF
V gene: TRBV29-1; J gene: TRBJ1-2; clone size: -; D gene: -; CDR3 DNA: TGCAGCGTTAGCGGGGGGCATGGCTATGGCTACACCTTC; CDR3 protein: CSVSGGHGYGYTF
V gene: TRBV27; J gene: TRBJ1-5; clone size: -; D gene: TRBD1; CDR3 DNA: TGTGCCAGCAGCAACTGGGACAGCCCGGCCCAGCATTTT; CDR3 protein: CASSNWDSPAQHF
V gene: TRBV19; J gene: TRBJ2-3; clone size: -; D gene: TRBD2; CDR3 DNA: TGTGCCAGTACTCCGACTAGCGTACGCACAGATACGCAGTATTTT; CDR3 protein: CASTPTSVRTDTQYF